This T cell receptor beta chain appears in the sequencing data of a study of CD8 T cells in Susac syndrome. RNA was extracted with the RNeasy kit, and a quantity of roughly 0.45 to 1 ug was reverse transcribed using random hexamers. TCR beta CDR3 was amplified by immunoSEQ covering 54 Vbeta and 13 Jbeta. TCRdb re-called the immunoSEQ multiplex PCR reads through MiXCR, storing one row per CDR3 protein. The sample carries about 150,000 distinct CDR3 sequences, around 95% recorded once. Germline CDR1 MGHDK, CDR2 SYGVNS. The CDR3 spans 14 residues. Trimming removed 4 bases at V and 3 bases at J, with 13 bases between.

This clonotype was obtained from a human donor with multiple sclerosis. Specimen: CD8+ T cells from PBMCs. V is TRBV25-1 and J is TRBJ2-7; possible D gene TRBD2, 6 bases. In nucleotides, the CDR3 is TGTGCCAGCAGTGCCTTCGGGGGTGGCTACGAGCAGTACTTC. It is translated as CASSAFGGGYEQYF.